This T cell receptor (beta chain) was identified in a study of post-analysis software for immune sequencing data. For the study at large: Disease trajectories encompassed relapsing-remitting, secondary progressive and progressive-relapsing multiple sclerosis.

V gave up 8 bases and J gave up 0 bases, with 29 bases separating them. CDR3 size: 20 residues. The TCR beta cDNA libraries contained unique molecular identifiers. Input populations of about 0.95 to 11 million T cells gave rise to around 480,000 cDNA molecules. TCRdb analysed the PCR reads with MiXCR anew, one entry per CDR3 protein. This sample yields fewer than 900,000 distinct CDR3 sequences, of which around 46% are seen a single time; over 4.5% belongs to the top ten. Whole-study results and caveats: In patients, about 5 TRBV segments were more frequent than in controls, with TRBV5-6, TRBV5-1 and TRBV20-1 among them. Versus controls, multiple sclerosis patients showed significantly lower diversity (normalized Chao1). Batch-matched samples strongly co-clustered by F measure.

Notes on this clonotype: The target antigen is unknown.

The sequenced sample was blood. The V gene is TRBV12-3 or TRBV12-4, the J gene TRBJ1-5; the D is unclear. The sequence came from a girl aged 10 to 17 with multiple sclerosis. This CDR3 reads CASGMLRAGQGPYSNQPQHF. In DNA form, the CDR3 reads TGTGCCAGCGGAATGCTGAGGGCAGGCCAAGGACCATATAGCAATCAGCCCCAGCATTTT.